This T cell receptor beta chain was observed in a study of blood T cell repertoires in COVID-19. Whole-study context: Samples of COVID-19 (acute and convalescent) were obtained from the United States, Italy and Spain. Sources were T cells, B-cell-depleted T cells, or PBMCs; the material itself was cDNA or gDNA.

Assay: immunoSEQ multiplex PCR; the TCRdb copy retains only in-frame clones and omits some. The sample includes about 150,000 clones, roughly four fifths of them seen just once. The J segment lost 4 bases and the V segment lost 5 bases, leaving 6 bases of the junction unmatched. Germline CDR1 and CDR2: MNHEY and SMNVEV (reference sequence). The length of the CDR3 is 14 residues. The genes are TRBV27 and TRBJ1-2, with 8 bases matching TRBD1. Specimen: peripheral blood. This clonotype was sampled from a human donor with acute or convalescent COVID-19. The donor label of this sample is uncertain. CDR3 bases: TGTGCCAGCAGTACCCCTGGACAGGGCTATGGCTACACCTTC. Amino acids: CASSTPGQGYGYTF.